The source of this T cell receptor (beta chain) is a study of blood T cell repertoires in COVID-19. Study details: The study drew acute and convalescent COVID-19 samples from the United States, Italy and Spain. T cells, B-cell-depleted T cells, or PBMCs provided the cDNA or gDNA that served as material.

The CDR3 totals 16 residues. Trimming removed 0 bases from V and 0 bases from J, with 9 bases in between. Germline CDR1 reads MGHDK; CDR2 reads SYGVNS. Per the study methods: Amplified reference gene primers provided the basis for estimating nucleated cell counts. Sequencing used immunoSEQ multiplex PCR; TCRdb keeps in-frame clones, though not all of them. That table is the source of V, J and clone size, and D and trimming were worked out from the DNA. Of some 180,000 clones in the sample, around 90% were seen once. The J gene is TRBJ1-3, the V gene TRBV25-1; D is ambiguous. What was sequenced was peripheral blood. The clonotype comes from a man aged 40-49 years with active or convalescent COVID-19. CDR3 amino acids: CASSEYTVSSGNTIYF. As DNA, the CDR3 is TGTGCCAGCAGTGAATATACAGTCAGCTCTGGAAACACCATATATTTT.